This T cell receptor (beta chain) derives from a study of T cell repertoires in cytomegalovirus infection. For the study at large: Recently identified HLA-C-restricted CMV epitopes and well-studied HLA-B-restricted CMV epitopes were used by the study.

General study results and limits: Dominating the ex vivo response were TCR beta clonotypes that were CMV-specific and HLA-C-restricted.

The CDR3 totals 14 residues. Per the germline V gene, CDR1 is SGHVS and CDR2 is FQNEAQ. V was shortened by 5 bases and J by 6 bases, with 14 bases between the two germline ends. This clonotype was detected only a few times. Its antigen is unidentified. TCRdb independently ran MiXCR on the reads; one entry per CDR3 protein. The sample consists of roughly 350,000 distinct CDR3 sequences, just under 35% of them appearing once. The gene calls are TRBV7-8 and TRBJ2-1, with D tentatively TRBD1 or TRBD2 (5 bases each). This sample comprised cultured PBMCs, obtained from culture after CMV antigen stimulation. The clonotype comes from a human donor in good health (CMV status not recorded). Some clones in this sample may be carry-over from other donors' samples. The CDR3 is CASSGTLGSNEQFF. DNA of the CDR3: TGTGCCAGCAGCGGGACCCTCGGGTCCAATGAGCAGTTCTTC. Full variable domain (missing parts from reference TRBV7-8 and TRBJ2-1): GAGVSQSPRYKVAKRGQDVALRCDPISGHVSLFWYQQALGQGPEFLTYFQNEAQLDKSGLPSDRFFAERPEGSVSTLKIQRTQQEDSAVYLCASSGTLGSNEQFFGPGTRLTVL.